The clone carrying this T cell receptor (beta chain) was picked up one time. This entry is derived from a study of blood T cell repertoires in COVID-19. Overall study: Researchers got acute and convalescent COVID-19 samples from the United States, Italy and Spain.

The method was immunoSEQ multiplex PCR; TCRdb's version includes in-frame clones alone and lacks a portion of them. Of about 430,000 clones detected, around nine tenths appear once; the ten largest clones hold 0.8% to 1%. V lost 0 bases to trimming and J lost 0 bases, with 5 bases between them. CDR3 size: 13 residues. CDR1 and CDR2 from the germline V gene are GTSNPN and SVGIG (reference sequence). The TCR was taken from a young man with COVID-19, enrolled during active disease. Sequences were obtained from peripheral blood. The V gene is TRBV30, the J gene TRBJ2-5; D gene uncertain. CDR3 sequence (DNA): TGTGCCTGGAGTGTACAGTACCAAGAGACCCAGTACTTC. Translation gives CAWSVQYQETQYF. Filled out from reference TRBV30 and TRBJ2-5, the complete variable domain reads SQTIHQWPATLVQPVGSPLSLECTVEGTSNPNLYWYRQAAGRGLQLLFYSVGIGQISSEVPQNLSASRPQDRQFILSSKKLLLSDSGFYLCAWSVQYQETQYFGPGTRLLVL.